The 13 T cell receptor beta chains presented below share a single source sample, sequenced in a study of cytotoxic CD8 clonotypes in ibrutinib-treated CLL. Sequencing was performed with immunoSEQ multiplex PCR; in TCRdb, only in-frame clones are kept and a portion is missing. The sample contains around 30,000 clones, roughly 50% of which appear only once. The sample was PBMCs, taken before ibrutinib treatment. The receptors stem from a human donor with chronic lymphocytic leukemia.

This chain uses TRBV7-9 with TRBJ2-2; D may be TRBD1 (5 bases). CDR1 is SEHNR and CDR2 is FQNEAQ in the germline V gene (reference sequence). V was cut by 3 bases and J by 4 bases, with 15 bases left in between. CDR3 length: 16 residues. CDR3 bases: TGTGCCAGCAGCTTTCGTACTGGACAAGCCACCGGGGAGCTGTTTTTT. Encoded protein: CASSFRTGQATGELFF.

This clone was recorded a few times. The J gene is TRBJ2-3, the V gene TRBV29-1; D possibly corresponds to TRBD1 (6 bases). Germline assignment: CDR1 SQVTM and CDR2 ANQGSEA. CDR3 length: 13 amino acids. Trimming shortened V by 4 bases and J by 6 bases, and 14 bases separated the two germline ends. CDR3 DNA: TGCAGCGTTGTCTTAACAGGGCCTGATACGCAGTATTTT. Translation: CSVVLTGPDTQYF.

In its sample, this clone ranks as medium-sized. The sample contains more than one DNA sequence encoding this CDR3. This chain uses TRBV9 with TRBJ2-2; D unresolved. The germline V gene has CDR1 SGDLS and CDR2 YYNGEE. Trimming stripped 0 bases from V and 4 bases from J, with 4 bases between. The CDR3 runs to 13 residues. The CDR3 DNA reads TGTGCCAGCAGCGTAGACCTCACCGGGGAGCTGTTTTTT. Residues: CASSVDLTGELFF.

The CDR3 region is CASSESSARGPFQETQYF. For the CDR3, the DNA is TGCGCCAGCAGTGAGTCGTCGGCTAGGGGTCCATTCCAAGAGACCCAGTACTTC. The chain is built from TRBV10-1 and TRBJ2-5; tentatively, D is TRBD1 (5 bases). V dropped 0 bases and J dropped 1 base, with 18 bases sitting between them. In germline, CDR1 is WNHNN, CDR2 SYGVQD (reference sequence). The CDR3 runs 18 residues.

V and J are TRBV9 and TRBJ2-3; D is uncertain. The germline V gene has CDR1 SGDLS and CDR2 YYNGEE. V was trimmed by 0 bases and J by 4 bases, leaving 6 bases between them. This CDR3 is 13 amino acids long. In nucleotides, the CDR3 is TGTGCCAGCAGCGTAGGGGCCGCAGATACGCAGTATTTT. Amino acid sequence: CASSVGAADTQYF.

This clone was detected a few times. The chain uses TRBV7-2 and TRBJ1-3; D unresolved. The CDR3 is made up of 15 amino acids. The V gene's germline CDR1 is SGHTA and CDR2 FQGNSA. V was pared by 1 base and J by 1 base, with 8 bases between. CDR3 amino acids: CASSLVLFSGNTIYF. CDR3 DNA: TGTGCCAGCAGCTTAGTGTTGTTTTCTGGAAACACCATATATTTT.

The chain recombines TRBV18 with TRBJ1-4; the match to TRBD1 covers 11 bases. This CDR3 spans 15 amino acids. Germline V gene data show CDR1 as KGHSH and CDR2 as LQKENI. The V segment lost 3 bases and the J segment 7 bases; nucleotides outside the gene matches: 4. In nucleotides, the CDR3 is TGTGCCAGCTCACCCGGACAGGGGGCGAGTGAAAAACTGTTTTTT. Its translation: CASSPGQGASEKLFF.

V usage is TRBV6-5 and J usage is TRBJ2-7; D call uncertain. In germline, CDR1 is MNHEY, CDR2 SVGAGI. V lost 6 bases to trimming and J lost 2 bases, with 14 bases between them. CDR3 length equals 14 residues. The DNA of the CDR3 is TGTGCCAGCAGGTCGACCCCACCGACCTACGAGCAGTACTTC. This gives the protein CASRSTPPTYEQYF.

CDR3 sequence reads: CASSQTSSTSETQYF. Written as DNA, the CDR3 is TGTGCCAGCAGCCAGACAAGTTCGACTAGCGAGACCCAGTACTTC. The V call is TRBV7-3, the J call TRBJ2-5; 7 bases agree with TRBD2. The CDR3 runs to 15 residues. The germline gives CDR1 SGHTA, CDR2 FQGTGA. The junction had 11 bases not matched to a gene; V was cut back by 5 bases and J by 5 bases.

This chain uses TRBV10-1 with TRBJ2-7; no clear D. From germline, CDR1 is WNHNN and CDR2 SYGVQD (reference sequence). V gave up 2 bases and J gave up 0 bases, with 8 bases separating them. This CDR3 spans 14 amino acids. CDR3 region: CASSEVQGSYEQYF. The CDR3 DNA is TGCGCCAGCAGTGAGGTTCAAGGCTCCTACGAGCAGTACTTC.

The chain links TRBV7-2 to TRBJ1-4; D is uncertain. The germline gives CDR1 SGHTA, CDR2 FQGNSA. Trimming pared 5 bases from V and 8 bases from J, leaving 15 bases between. This CDR3 contains 14 residues. The CDR3 DNA reads as TGTGCCAGCAGCCCAGACCGAGTAGAGGAAAAACTGTTTTTT. This sequence encodes CASSPDRVEEKLFF.

This clone was seen a single time. The V call is TRBV5-6, the J call TRBJ2-7; TRBD1 aligns across 7 bases. The V segment lost 3 bases and the J segment 4 bases; nucleotides outside the gene matches: 10. CDR1 is SGHDT, CDR2 YYEEEE, per germline. The CDR3 is made up of 15 amino acids. CDR3 amino acids: CASSSRDRISYEQYF. The CDR3, as DNA: TGTGCCAGCAGCTCCCGGGACAGAATCAGTTACGAGCAGTACTTC.

This chain connects TRBV19 to TRBJ1-4; D gene ambiguous. With 3 bases removed from V and 13 bases from J, the gap between germline ends came to 12 bases. CDR3 length: 12 residues. Per the germline V gene, CDR1 is LNHDA and CDR2 is SQIVND (reference sequence). The CDR3 DNA reads TGTGCCAGTAGTATGACCGGATGGGCACTGTTTTTT. It yields the protein CASSMTGWALFF.